This TCR beta chain derives from a study of shared clonotypes between healthy human individuals. Here immunoSEQ multiplex PCR was the method, and the copy in TCRdb shows in-frame clones only, minus some. The repertoire has about 2 million clones, approximately 94% of them found once; the top ten carry under 1.5%. Positively selected for CCR7, the CD45RO-negative cells used as naive CD8 cells excluded terminally differentiated effector memory CD45RA+ cells. The CDR3 totals 14 residues. Germline CDR1 reads SQVTM; CDR2 reads ANQGSEA. V trimming: 3 bases; J trimming: 3 bases; junction bases outside the gene matches: 7.

The chain has TRBV29-1 and TRBJ2-7, with 8 bases lining up with TRBD2. Sequences were obtained from naive CD8+ T cells sorted from blood. The TCR sequence derives from a young man in good health. CDR3 region: CSVESRGGVYEQYF. For the CDR3, the DNA is TGCAGCGTTGAGAGCCGGGGGGGAGTCTACGAGCAGTACTTC.